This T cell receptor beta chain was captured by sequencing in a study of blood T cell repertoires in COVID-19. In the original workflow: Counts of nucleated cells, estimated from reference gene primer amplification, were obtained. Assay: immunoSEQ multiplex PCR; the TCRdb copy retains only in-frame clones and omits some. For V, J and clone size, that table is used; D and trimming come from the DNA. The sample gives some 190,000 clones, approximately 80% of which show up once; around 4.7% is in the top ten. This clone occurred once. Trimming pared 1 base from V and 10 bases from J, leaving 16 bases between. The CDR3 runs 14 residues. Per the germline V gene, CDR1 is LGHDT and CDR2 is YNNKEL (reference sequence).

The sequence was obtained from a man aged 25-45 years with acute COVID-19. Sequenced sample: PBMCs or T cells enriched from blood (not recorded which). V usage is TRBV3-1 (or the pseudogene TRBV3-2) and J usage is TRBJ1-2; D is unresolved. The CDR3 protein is CASSQGPRTLIYTF. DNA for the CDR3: TGTGCCAGCAGCCAAGGTCCCCGAACCCTAATCTACACCTTC.